This T cell receptor beta chain was retrieved from a study of cytomegalovirus exposure and HLA in healthy donors. Broader study findings: In an earlier analysis, productive rearrangement rates for most beta V segments clustered near 87% or 30%. For TCR beta chains, V- and J-gene trimming was later linked to a missense DCLRE1C variant.

A word on this clone: Its specificity is not known.

There are 12 residues in the CDR3. The germline gives CDR1 SEHNR, CDR2 FQNEAQ (reference sequence). It was with 60 Vbeta and 13 Jbeta primers that the PCR ran. Measured with immunoSEQ multiplex PCR; TCRdb has only the in-frame clones, and not every one. The sample records around 200,000 clones, around 89% being singletons. The chain is built from TRBV7-9 and TRBJ2-7; 7 bases map to TRBD1. This clonotype was sampled from a young woman in good health and CMV-seronegative. What was sequenced was PBMCs. The CDR3 sequence: CSSDRDPYEQYF. The CDR3 region has the DNA TGTTCCTCCGACAGGGATCCCTACGAGCAGTACTTC.